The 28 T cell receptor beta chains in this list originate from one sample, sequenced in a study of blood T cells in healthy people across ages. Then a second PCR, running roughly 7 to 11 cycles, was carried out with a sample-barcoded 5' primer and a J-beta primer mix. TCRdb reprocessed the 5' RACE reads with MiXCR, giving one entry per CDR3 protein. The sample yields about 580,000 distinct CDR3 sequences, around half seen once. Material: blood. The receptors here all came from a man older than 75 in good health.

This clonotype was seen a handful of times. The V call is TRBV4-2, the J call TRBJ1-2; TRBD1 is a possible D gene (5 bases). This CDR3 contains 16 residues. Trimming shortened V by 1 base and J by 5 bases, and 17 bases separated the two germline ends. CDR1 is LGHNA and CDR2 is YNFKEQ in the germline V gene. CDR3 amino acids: CASSQAARQMQYGYTF. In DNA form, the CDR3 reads TGTGCCAGCAGCCAAGCCGCCCGACAGATGCAATATGGCTACACCTTC.

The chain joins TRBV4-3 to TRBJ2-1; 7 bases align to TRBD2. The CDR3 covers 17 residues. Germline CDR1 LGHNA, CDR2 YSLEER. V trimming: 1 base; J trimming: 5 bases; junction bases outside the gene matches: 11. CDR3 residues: CASSQGASGYKDNEQFF. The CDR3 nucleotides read TGCGCCAGCAGCCAAGGGGCTAGCGGTTACAAAGACAATGAGCAGTTCTTC.

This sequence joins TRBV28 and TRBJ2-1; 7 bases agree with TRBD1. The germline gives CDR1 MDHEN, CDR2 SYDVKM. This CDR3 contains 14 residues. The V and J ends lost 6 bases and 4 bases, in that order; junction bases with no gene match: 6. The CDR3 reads CASRTGQTYNEQFF. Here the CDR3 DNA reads TGTGCCAGCAGAACGGGACAGACATACAATGAGCAGTTCTTC.

The CDR3: CASSLGTVTTYEQYF. In nucleotides, the CDR3 is TGCGCCAGCAGCCTCGGGACAGTTACTACCTACGAGCAGTACTTC. The chain couples TRBV5-1 to TRBJ2-7, with 7 positions matching TRBD1. Germline lookup yields CDR1 SGHRS and CDR2 YFSETQ. The V segment lost 4 bases and the J segment 2 bases; nucleotides outside the gene matches: 9. CDR3 length equals 15 residues.

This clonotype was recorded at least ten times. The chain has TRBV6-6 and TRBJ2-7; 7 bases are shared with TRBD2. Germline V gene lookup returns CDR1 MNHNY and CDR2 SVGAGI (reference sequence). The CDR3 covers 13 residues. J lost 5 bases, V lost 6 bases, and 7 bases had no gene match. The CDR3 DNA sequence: TGTGCCAGCAGAAAGCGGGAAGACAACGAGCAGTACTTC. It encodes CASRKREDNEQYF.

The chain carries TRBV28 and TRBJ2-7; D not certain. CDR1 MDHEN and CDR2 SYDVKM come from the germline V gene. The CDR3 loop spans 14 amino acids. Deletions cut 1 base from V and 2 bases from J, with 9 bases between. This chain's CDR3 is CASSLYGSTYEQYF. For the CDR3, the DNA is TGTGCCAGCAGTTTATACGGCAGTACCTACGAGCAGTACTTC.

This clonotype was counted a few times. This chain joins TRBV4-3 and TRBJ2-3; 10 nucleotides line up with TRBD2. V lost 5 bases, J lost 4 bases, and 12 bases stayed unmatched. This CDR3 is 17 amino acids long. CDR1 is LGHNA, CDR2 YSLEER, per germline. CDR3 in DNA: TGCGCCAGCAGCACCCAGATCAGCGGGGGGGAGGCAGATACGCAGTATTTT. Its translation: CASSTQISGGEADTQYF.

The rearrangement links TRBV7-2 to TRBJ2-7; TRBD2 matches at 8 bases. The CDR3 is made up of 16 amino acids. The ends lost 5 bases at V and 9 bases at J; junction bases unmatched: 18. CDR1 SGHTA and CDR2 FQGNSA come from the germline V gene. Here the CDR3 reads CASSPSSGTIYGGQYF. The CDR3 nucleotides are TGTGCCAGCAGCCCAAGTAGCGGGACTATCTACGGCGGGCAGTACTTC.

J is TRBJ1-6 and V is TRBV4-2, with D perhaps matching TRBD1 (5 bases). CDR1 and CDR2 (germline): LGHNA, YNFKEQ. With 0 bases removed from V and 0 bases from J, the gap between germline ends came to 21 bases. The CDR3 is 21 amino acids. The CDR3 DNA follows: TGTGCCAGCAGCCAAGATATCCGCCCAGGACAAACTAGCTCCTATAATTCACCCCTCCACTTT. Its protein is CASSQDIRPGQTSSYNSPLHF.

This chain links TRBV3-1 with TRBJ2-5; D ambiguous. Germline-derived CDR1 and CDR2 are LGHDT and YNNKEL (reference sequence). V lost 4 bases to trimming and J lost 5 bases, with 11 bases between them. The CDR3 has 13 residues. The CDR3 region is CASSPLSHETQYF. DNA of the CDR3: TGTGCCAGCAGCCCCCTGAGTCACGAGACCCAGTACTTC.

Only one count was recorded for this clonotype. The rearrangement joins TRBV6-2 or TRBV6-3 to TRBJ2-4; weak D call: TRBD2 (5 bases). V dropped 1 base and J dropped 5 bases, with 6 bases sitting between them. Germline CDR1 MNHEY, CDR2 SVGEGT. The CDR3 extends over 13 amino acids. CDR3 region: CASSYWGENIQYF. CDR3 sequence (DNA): TGTGCCAGCAGTTACTGGGGAGAAAACATTCAGTACTTC.

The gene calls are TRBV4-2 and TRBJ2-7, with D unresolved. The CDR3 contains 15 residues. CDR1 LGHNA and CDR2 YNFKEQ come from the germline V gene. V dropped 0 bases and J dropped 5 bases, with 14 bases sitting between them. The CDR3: CASSQDPHIVNEQYF. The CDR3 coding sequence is TGTGCCAGCAGCCAAGATCCTCACATTGTCAACGAGCAGTACTTC.

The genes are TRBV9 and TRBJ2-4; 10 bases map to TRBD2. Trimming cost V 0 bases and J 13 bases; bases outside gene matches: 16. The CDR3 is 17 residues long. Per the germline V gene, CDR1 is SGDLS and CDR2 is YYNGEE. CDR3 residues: CASSVAPSGRGYNEQYF. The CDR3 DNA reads TGTGCCAGCAGCGTAGCGCCTAGCGGGAGAGGCTACAATGAGCAGTACTTC. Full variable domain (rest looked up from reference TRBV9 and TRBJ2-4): DSGVTQTPKHLITATGQRVTLRCSPRSGDLSVYWYQQSLDQGLQFLIQYYNGEERAKGNILERFSAQQFPDLHSELNLSSLELGDSALYFCASSVAPSGRGYNEQYFGAGTRLSVL.

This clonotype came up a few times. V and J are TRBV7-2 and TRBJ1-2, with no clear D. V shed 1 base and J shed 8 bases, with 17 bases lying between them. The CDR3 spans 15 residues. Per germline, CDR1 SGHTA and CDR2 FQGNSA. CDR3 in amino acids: CASSLVGSGAGGYTF. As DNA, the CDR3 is TGTGCCAGCAGCTTAGTTGGTTCCGGTGCGGGCGGCTACACCTTC.

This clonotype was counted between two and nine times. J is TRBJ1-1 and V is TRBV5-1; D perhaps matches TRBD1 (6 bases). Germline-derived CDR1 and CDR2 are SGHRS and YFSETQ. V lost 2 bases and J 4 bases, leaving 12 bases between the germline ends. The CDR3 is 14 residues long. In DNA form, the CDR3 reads TGCGCCAGCAGCTTTGGACAGCTGGCCACTGAAGCTTTCTTT. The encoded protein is CASSFGQLATEAFF.

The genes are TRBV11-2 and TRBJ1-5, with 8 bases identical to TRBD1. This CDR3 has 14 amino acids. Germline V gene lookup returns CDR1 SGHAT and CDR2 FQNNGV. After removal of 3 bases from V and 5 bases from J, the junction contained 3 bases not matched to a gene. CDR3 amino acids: CASSLDRVYQPQHF. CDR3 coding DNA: TGTGCCAGCAGCTTGGACAGGGTGTATCAGCCCCAGCATTTT.

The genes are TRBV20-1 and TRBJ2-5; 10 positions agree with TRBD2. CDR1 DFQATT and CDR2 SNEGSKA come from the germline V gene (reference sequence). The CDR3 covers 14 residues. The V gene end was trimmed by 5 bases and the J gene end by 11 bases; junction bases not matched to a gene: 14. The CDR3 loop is CSAVLAGVGNEQYF. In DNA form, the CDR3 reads TGCAGTGCTGTCCTAGCGGGAGTAGGCAATGAGCAGTACTTC.

CDR3 sequence (DNA): TGTGCCACCAGTGATCCGCTAGCGGGGGCTCGGGATACGCAGTATTTT. Protein sequence: CATSDPLAGARDTQYF. V and J are TRBV24-1 and TRBJ2-3, with TRBD2 matching over 10 bases. CDR3 length: 16 residues. V lost 3 bases, J lost 6 bases, and 8 bases stayed unmatched. CDR1 and CDR2 from the germline V gene are KGHDR and SFDVKD.

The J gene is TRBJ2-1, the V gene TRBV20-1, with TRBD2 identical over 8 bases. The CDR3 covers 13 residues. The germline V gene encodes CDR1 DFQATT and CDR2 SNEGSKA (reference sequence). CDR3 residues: CAKGTSKSEEQFF. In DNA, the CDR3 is TGCGCCAAGGGGACTAGTAAGTCGGAAGAGCAGTTCTTC.

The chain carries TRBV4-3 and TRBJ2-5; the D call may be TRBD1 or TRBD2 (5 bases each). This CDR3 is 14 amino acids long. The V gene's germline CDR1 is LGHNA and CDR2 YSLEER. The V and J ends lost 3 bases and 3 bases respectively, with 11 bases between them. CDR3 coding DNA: TGCGCCAGCAGCCAGGGACCAAGAGAAGAGACCCAGTACTTC. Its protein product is CASSQGPREETQYF.

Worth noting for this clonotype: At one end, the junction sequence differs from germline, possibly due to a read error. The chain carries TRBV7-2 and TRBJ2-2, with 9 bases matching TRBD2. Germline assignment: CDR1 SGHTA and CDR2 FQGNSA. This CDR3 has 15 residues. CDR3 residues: CASSPSGTNAGELFF. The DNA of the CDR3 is TGTGCCAGCAGCCCTAGCGGGACGAACGCCGGGGAGCTGTTTTTT.

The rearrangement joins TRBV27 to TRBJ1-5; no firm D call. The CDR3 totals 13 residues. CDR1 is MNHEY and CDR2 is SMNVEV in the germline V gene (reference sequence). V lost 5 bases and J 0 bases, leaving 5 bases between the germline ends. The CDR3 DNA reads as TGTGCCAGCAGTAGAAATAGCAATCAGCCCCAGCATTTT. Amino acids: CASSRNSNQPQHF.

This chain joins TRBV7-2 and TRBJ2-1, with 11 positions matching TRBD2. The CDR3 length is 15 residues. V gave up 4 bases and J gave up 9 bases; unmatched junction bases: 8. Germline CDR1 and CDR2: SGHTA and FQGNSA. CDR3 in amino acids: CASSSGLAGGCEQFF. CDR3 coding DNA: TGTGCCAGCAGCTCCGGACTAGCGGGCGGGTGTGAGCAGTTCTTC.

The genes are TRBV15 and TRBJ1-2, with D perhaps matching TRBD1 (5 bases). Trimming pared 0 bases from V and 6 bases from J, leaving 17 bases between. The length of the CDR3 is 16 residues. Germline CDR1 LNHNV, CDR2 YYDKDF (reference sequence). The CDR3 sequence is CATSRENRDSSNGYTF. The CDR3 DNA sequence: TGTGCCACCAGCAGAGAGAACCGGGACTCCTCGAATGGCTACACCTTC.

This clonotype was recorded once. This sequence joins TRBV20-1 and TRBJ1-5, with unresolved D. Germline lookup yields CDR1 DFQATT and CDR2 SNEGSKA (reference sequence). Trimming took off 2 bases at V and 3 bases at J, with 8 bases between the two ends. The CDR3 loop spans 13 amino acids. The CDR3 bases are TGCAGTGCTAGAAGGGAGGTCAATCAGCCCCAGCATTTT. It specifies CSARREVNQPQHF.

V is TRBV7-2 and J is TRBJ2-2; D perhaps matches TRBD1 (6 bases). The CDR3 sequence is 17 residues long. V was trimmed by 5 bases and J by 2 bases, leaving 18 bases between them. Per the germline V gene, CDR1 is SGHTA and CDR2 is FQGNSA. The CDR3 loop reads CASSTAQTGLNTGELFF. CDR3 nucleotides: TGTGCCAGCAGCACCGCTCAGACAGGACTCAACACCGGGGAGCTGTTTTTT.

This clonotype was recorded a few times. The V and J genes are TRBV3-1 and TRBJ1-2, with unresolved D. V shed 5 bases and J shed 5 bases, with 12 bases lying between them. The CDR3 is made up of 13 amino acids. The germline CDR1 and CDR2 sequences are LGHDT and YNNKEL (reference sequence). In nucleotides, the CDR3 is TGTGCCAGCAGCGACAAGCGGTGGTATGGCTACACCTTC. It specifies CASSDKRWYGYTF.

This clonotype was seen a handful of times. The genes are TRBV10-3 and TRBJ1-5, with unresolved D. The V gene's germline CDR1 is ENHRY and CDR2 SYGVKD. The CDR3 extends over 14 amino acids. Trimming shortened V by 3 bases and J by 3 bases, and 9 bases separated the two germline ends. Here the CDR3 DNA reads TGTGCCATCAGTGACTGGGGTTCCAATCAGCCCCAGCATTTT. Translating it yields CAISDWGSNQPQHF.